This TCR beta chain originates from a study of healthy donors' naive CD4 and CD8 T cells. A linear amplification protocol produced the TCR libraries from roughly 0.5 ug of total RNA. Via MiXCR, TCRdb re-called the reads, giving one row per CDR3 protein. The sample has some 190,000 distinct CDR3 sequences, 65% to 75% seen once. Material for sequencing was naive CD4+ and CD8+ T cells sorted from blood, pooled from several donors. This clonotype originated in a pool of human donors in good health; the sample pools cells from several healthy donors.

CDR3 DNA: TGTGCCAGCAGTTACTCGAGTCGGGCGGCTGAAGCTTTCTTT. It codes for CASSYSSRAAEAFF. V gene TRBV6-5 combines with J gene TRBJ1-1; D unclear. Trimming removed 0 bases from V and 6 bases from J, with 11 bases in between. This CDR3 has 14 residues. Germline CDR1 MNHEY, CDR2 SVGAGI.